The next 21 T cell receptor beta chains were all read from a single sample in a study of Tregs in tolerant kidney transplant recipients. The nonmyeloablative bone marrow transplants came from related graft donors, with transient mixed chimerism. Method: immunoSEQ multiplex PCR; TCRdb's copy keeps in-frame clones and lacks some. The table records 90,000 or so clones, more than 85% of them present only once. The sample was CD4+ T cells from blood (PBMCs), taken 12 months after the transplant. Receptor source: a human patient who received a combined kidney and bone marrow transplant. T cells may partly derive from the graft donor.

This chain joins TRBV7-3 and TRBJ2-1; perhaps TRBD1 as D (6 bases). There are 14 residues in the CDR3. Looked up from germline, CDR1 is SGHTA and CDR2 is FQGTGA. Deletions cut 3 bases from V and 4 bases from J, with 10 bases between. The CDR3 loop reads CASSFGTTYNEQFF. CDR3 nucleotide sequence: TGTGCCAGCAGCTTCGGGACAACGTACAATGAGCAGTTCTTC. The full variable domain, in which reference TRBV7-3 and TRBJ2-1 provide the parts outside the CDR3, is GAGVSQTPSNKVTEKGKYVELRCDPISGHTALYWYRQSLGQGPEFLIYFQGTGAADDSGLPNDRFFAVRPEGSVSTLKIQRTERGDSAVYLCASSFGTTYNEQFFGPGTRLTVL.

The CDR3 nucleotides read TGTGCCAGCAGCCGAACCGGGACAGGGGAAGACAATGAGCAGTTCTTC. The encoded protein is CASSRTGTGEDNEQFF. The chain uses TRBV5-4 and TRBJ2-1; 10 bases line up with TRBD1. In germline, CDR1 is SGHNT, CDR2 YYREEE (reference sequence). The CDR3 totals 16 residues. Germline trimming cut 4 bases from V and 5 bases from J; bases unmatched to any gene: 9.

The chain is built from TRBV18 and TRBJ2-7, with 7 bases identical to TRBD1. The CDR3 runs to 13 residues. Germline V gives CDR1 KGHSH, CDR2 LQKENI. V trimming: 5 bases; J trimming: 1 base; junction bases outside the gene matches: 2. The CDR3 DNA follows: TGTGCCAGCTCAGAGGGACAGTCCTACGAGCAGTACTTC. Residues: CASSEGQSYEQYF.

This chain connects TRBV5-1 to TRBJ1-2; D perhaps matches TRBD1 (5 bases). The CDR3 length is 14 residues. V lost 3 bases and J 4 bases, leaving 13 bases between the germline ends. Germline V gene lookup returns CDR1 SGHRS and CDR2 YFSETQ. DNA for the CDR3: TGCGCCAGCAGCTCACCAGGGTACGGCTATGGCTACACCTTC. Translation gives CASSSPGYGYGYTF.

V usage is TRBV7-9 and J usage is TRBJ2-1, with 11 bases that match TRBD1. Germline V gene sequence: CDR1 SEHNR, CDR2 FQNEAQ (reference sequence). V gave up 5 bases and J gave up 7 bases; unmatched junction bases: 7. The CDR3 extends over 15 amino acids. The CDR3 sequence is CASSPGQGAKNEQFF. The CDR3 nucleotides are TGTGCCAGCAGCCCTGGACAGGGGGCCAAGAATGAGCAGTTCTTC.

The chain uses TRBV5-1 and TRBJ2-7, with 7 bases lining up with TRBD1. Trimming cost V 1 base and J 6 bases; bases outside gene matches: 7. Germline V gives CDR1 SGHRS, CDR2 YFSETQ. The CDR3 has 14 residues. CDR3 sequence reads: CASSLMVGDSEQYF. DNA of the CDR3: TGCGCCAGCAGCTTGATGGTCGGGGACAGCGAGCAGTACTTC.

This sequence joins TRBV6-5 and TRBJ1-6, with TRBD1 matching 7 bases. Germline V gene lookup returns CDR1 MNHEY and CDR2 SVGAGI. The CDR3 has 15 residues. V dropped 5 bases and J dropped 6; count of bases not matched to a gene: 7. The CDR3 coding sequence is TGTGCCAGCAGTAAATGGGACAGCTCTAATTCACCCCTCCACTTT. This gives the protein CASSKWDSSNSPLHF.

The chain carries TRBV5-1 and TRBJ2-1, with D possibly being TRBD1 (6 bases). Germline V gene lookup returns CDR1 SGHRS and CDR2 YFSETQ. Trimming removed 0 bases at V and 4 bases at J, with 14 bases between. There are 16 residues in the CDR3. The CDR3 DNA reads TGCGCCAGCAGCTTGGGGGGACACGCTCAATACAATGAGCAGTTCTTC. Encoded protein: CASSLGGHAQYNEQFF.

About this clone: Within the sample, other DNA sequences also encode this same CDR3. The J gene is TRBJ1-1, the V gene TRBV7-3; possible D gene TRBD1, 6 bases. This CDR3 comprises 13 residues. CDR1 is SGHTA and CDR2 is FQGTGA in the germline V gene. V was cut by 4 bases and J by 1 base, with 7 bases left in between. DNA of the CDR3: TGTGCCAGCAGCTCACAGGGGAACACTGAAGCTTTCTTT. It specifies CASSSQGNTEAFF.

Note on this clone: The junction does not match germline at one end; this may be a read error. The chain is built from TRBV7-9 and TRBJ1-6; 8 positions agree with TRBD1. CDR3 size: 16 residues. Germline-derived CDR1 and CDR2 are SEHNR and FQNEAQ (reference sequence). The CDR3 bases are TGTGCCAGCAGCTTTCGGCAGGGGGCCTATGATTCACCCCTCCACTTT. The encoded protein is CASSFRQGAYDSPLHF.

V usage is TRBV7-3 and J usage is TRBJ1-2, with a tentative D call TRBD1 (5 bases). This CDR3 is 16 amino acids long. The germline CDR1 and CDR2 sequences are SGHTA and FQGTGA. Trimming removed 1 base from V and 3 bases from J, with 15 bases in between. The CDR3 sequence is CASSLNAQGGYYGYTF. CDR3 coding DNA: TGTGCCAGCAGCTTAAACGCGCAGGGTGGATACTATGGCTACACCTTC. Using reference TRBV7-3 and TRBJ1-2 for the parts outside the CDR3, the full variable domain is GAGVSQTPSNKVTEKGKYVELRCDPISGHTALYWYRQSLGQGPEFLIYFQGTGAADDSGLPNDRFFAVRPEGSVSTLKIQRTERGDSAVYLCASSLNAQGGYYGYTFGSGTRLTVV.

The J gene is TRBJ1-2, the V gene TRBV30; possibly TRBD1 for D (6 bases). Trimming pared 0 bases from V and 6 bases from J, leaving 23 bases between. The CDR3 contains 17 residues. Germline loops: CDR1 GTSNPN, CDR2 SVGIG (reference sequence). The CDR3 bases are TGTGCCTGGAGTGTACGACCCCGACAGGCCCCTACGGATGGCTACACCTTC. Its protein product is CAWSVRPRQAPTDGYTF. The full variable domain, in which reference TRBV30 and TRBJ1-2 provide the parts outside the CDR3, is SQTIHQWPATLVQPVGSPLSLECTVEGTSNPNLYWYRQAAGRGLQLLFYSVGIGQISSEVPQNLSASRPQDRQFILSSKKLLLSDSGFYLCAWSVRPRQAPTDGYTFGSGTRLTVV.

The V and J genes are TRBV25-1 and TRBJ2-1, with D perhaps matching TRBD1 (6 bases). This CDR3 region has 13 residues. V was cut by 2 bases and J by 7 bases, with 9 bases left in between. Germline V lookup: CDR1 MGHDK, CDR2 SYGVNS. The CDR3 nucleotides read TGTGCCAGCAGTGAAGGGGGCCGGAATGAGCAGTTCTTC. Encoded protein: CASSEGGRNEQFF.

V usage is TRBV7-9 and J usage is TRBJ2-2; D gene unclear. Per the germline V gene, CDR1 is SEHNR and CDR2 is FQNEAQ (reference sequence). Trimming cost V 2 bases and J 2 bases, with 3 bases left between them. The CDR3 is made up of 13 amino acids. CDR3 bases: TGTGCCAGCAGCTTACCTAACACCGGGGAGCTGTTTTTT. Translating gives CASSLPNTGELFF.

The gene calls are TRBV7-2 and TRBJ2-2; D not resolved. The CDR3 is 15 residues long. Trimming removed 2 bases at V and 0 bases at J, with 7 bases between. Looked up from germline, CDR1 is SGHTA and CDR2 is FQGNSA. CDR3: CASSLSATNTGELFF. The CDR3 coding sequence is TGTGCCAGCAGCTTAAGCGCAACGAACACCGGGGAGCTGTTTTTT. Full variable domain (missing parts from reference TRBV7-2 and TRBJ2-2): GAGVSQSPSNKVTEKGKDVELRCDPISGHTALYWYRQSLGQGLEFLIYFQGNSAPDKSGLPSDRFSAERTGGSVSTLTIQRTQQEDSAVYLCASSLSATNTGELFFGEGSRLTVL.

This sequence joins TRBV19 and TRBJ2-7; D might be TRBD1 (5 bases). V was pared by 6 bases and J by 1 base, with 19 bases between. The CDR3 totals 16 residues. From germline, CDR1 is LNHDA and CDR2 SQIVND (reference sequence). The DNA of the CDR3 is TGTGCCAGTAGGCAGTGGTTGGGGCCGCCGTCCTACGAGCAGTACTTC. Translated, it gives CASRQWLGPPSYEQYF.

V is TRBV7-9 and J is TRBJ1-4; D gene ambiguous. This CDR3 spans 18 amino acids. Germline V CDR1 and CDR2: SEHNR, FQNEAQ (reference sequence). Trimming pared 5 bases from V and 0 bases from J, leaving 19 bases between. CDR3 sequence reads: CASSRRGSSNSTNEKLFF. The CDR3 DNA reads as TGTGCCAGCAGCCGACGGGGTTCTTCCAACTCAACTAATGAAAAACTGTTTTTT.

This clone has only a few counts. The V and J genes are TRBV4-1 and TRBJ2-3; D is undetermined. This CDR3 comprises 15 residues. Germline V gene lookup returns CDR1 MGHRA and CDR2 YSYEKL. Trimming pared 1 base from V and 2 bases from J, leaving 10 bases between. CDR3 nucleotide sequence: TGCGCCAGCAGCCAAGGAGGTCTGGTCACAGATACGCAGTATTTT. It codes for CASSQGGLVTDTQYF.

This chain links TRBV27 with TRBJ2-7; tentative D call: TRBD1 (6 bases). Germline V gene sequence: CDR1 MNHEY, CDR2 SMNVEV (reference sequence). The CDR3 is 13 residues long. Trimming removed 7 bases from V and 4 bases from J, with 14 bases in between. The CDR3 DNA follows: TGTGCCAGCACCCAATTGGGACAATACGAGCAGTACTTC. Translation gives CASTQLGQYEQYF.

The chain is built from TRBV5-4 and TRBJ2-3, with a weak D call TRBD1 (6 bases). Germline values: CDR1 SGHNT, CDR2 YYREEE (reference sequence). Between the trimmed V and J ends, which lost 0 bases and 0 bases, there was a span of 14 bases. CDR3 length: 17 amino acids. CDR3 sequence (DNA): TGTGCCAGCAGCTTGGGGGTTTGGACAGATAGCACAGATACGCAGTATTTT. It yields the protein CASSLGVWTDSTDTQYF.

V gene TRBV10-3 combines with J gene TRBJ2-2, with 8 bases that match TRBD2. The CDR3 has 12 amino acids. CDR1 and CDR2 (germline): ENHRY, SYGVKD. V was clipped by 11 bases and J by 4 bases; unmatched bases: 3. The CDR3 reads CALSGGTGELFF. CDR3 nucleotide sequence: TGTGCCCTAAGCGGGGGCACCGGGGAGCTGTTTTTT.